Listed below are T cell receptor beta chains from one sample, sequenced in a study of T-cell reconstitution after alpha-beta-depleted transplantation in children. One entry per CDR3 protein results from TCRdb running MiXCR on the PCR reads. Among around 800,000 distinct CDR3 sequences listed, about 15% were seen once. Sample: PBMCs, mostly from graft donor cells, taken 360 days after TCRalphabeta/CD19-depleted stem cell transplant. The receptor set was obtained from a male patient younger than 18 who had a stem cell transplant for acute lymphoblastic leukemia, so the T cells may come from the graft donor. CDR3s include the opening cysteine and the closing phenylalanine or tryptophan. A D gene is named only where the DNA matches it firmly. A row's size may be missing; if present it is once, few, many or a size class.

size: -; J: TRBJ2-4; V: TRBV10-3; D: -; length: 16; CDR3: CAISENSLGLKNIQYF; DNA: TGTGCCATCAGTGAGAACTCTCTCGGGCTCAAAAACATTCAGTACTTC
size: few; J: TRBJ2-1; V: TRBV5-1; D: TRBD2; length: 20; CDR3: CASRRPGLAGGRLAYNEQFF; DNA: TGCGCCAGCAGACGACCGGGACTAGCGGGAGGACGTTTGGCCTACAATGAGCAGTTCTTC
size: few; J: TRBJ2-7; V: TRBV4-2; D: -; length: 14; CDR3: CASSPRLDRLEQYF; DNA: TGTGCCAGCAGCCCGAGACTAGACCGGCTCGAGCAGTACTTC
size: few; J: TRBJ2-1; V: TRBV7-3; D: -; length: 13; CDR3: CASSLLGEAEQFF; DNA: TGTGCCAGCAGCTTACTGGGCGAGGCTGAGCAGTTCTTC
size: few; J: TRBJ2-5; V: TRBV4-1; D: TRBD2; length: 16; CDR3: CASSQVGLAGVETQYF; DNA: TGCGCCAGCAGCCAAGTGGGACTAGCGGGAGTAGAGACCCAGTACTTC
size: many; J: TRBJ2-1; V: TRBV9; D: TRBD2; length: 15; CDR3: CASSVSSGRYNEQFF; DNA: TGTGCCAGCAGCGTATCTAGCGGGAGATACAATGAGCAGTTCTTC
size: few; J: TRBJ2-2; V: TRBV11-1; D: TRBD2; length: 20; CDR3: CASSPSKTSGRSRDTGELFF; DNA: TGTGCCAGCAGCCCATCAAAGACTAGCGGGAGGAGTAGGGACACCGGGGAGCTGTTTTTT
size: few; J: TRBJ2-1; V: TRBV7-9; D: TRBD2; length: 17; CDR3: CASSSSTKTSSYNEQFF; DNA: TGTGCCAGCAGCTCCTCCACCAAGACTAGCAGCTACAATGAGCAGTTCTTC
size: -; J: TRBJ2-5; V: TRBV9; D: -; length: 16; CDR3: CASSAGWTESKETQYF; DNA: TGTGCCAGCAGCGCCGGATGGACGGAGTCTAAAGAGACCCAGTACTTC
size: -; J: TRBJ2-3; V: TRBV7-3; D: TRBD2; length: 17; CDR3: CASSLRGELAGPDTQYF; DNA: TGTGCCAGCAGCTTAAGGGGGGAACTAGCGGGACCCGATACGCAGTATTTT
size: -; J: TRBJ2-1; V: TRBV9; D: -; length: 14; CDR3: CASSVRANYNEQFF; DNA: TGTGCCAGCAGCGTCCGGGCCAACTACAATGAGCAGTTCTTC
size: few; J: TRBJ2-1; V: TRBV11-2; D: TRBD2; length: 16; CDR3: CASSLVVAGWYNEQFF; DNA: TGTGCCAGCAGCTTAGTGGTAGCGGGTTGGTACAATGAGCAGTTCTTC
size: -; J: TRBJ2-2; V: TRBV11-1; D: TRBD2; length: 19; CDR3: CASSFRLSSGSFSTGELFF; DNA: TGTGCCAGCAGCTTCCGACTTTCTAGCGGGAGTTTTTCTACCGGGGAGCTGTTTTTT
size: -; J: TRBJ2-1; V: TRBV20-1; D: -; length: 12; CDR3: CSASARGNEQFF; DNA: TGCAGTGCTAGTGCAAGGGGGAATGAGCAGTTCTTC
size: -; J: TRBJ2-5; V: TRBV4-2; D: TRBD2; length: 16; CDR3: CASSQPRASGEETQYF; DNA: TGTGCCAGCAGCCAACCTCGGGCTAGCGGAGAAGAGACCCAGTACTTC
size: -; J: TRBJ2-3; V: TRBV3-1; D: -; length: 14; CDR3: CASSLLLETDTQYF; DNA: TGTGCCAGCAGCCTCCTACTAGAAACAGATACGCAGTATTTT
size: few; J: TRBJ2-7; V: TRBV18; D: TRBD2; length: 17; CDR3: CASSPYLQAGGHHEQYF; DNA: TGTGCCAGCTCACCGTACTTACAGGCGGGAGGTCACCACGAGCAGTACTTC
size: few; J: TRBJ2-7; V: TRBV2; D: TRBD1; length: 12; CDR3: CAGLGQGYEQYF; DNA: TGTGCCGGATTGGGACAGGGGTACGAGCAGTACTTC
size: -; J: TRBJ2-7; V: TRBV13; D: -; length: 16; CDR3: CASSLGGSGVWSEQYF; DNA: TGTGCCAGCAGCTTAGGTGGATCGGGGGTGTGGTCCGAGCAGTACTTC
size: few; J: TRBJ2-2; V: TRBV12-3/TRBV12-4; D: TRBD2; length: 16; CDR3: CASSAGTRKNTGELFF; DNA: TGTGCCAGCAGCGCCGGGACTAGAAAGAACACCGGGGAGCTGTTTTTT
size: -; J: TRBJ2-5; V: TRBV7-6; D: -; length: 13; CDR3: CASSLFFEETQYF; DNA: TGTGCCAGCAGCCTATTCTTTGAAGAGACCCAGTACTTC
size: -; J: TRBJ2-3; V: TRBV5-1; D: TRBD2; length: 17; CDR3: CASSSWKAGVRADTQYF; DNA: TGCGCCAGCAGCTCCTGGAAAGCGGGAGTACGGGCAGATACGCAGTATTTT
size: -; J: TRBJ1-1; V: TRBV7-9; D: -; length: 16; CDR3: CASSRSKRTVRIEAFF; DNA: TGTGCCAGCAGCCGTAGCAAGAGGACAGTTCGCATTGAAGCTTTCTTT
size: -; J: TRBJ2-7; V: TRBV12-3/TRBV12-4; D: TRBD2; length: 17; CDR3: CASSLPLLAGVSYEQYF; DNA: TGTGCCAGCAGTTTACCCCTCTTAGCGGGAGTCAGCTACGAGCAGTACTTC
size: few; J: TRBJ1-2; V: TRBV12-3/TRBV12-4; D: -; length: 11; CDR3: CASNTGFGYTF; DNA: TGTGCCAGCAATACAGGGTTTGGCTACACCTTC
size: many; J: TRBJ2-5; V: TRBV19; D: TRBD2; length: 15; CDR3: CASSKASGAQETQYF; DNA: TGTGCCAGTAGTAAGGCTAGCGGTGCTCAAGAGACCCAGTACTTC
size: -; J: TRBJ1-2; V: TRBV12-3/TRBV12-4; D: -; length: 16; CDR3: CASSSSSGPVNYGYTF; DNA: TGTGCCAGCAGTTCCTCCTCAGGGCCAGTTAACTATGGCTACACCTTC
size: -; J: TRBJ2-1; V: TRBV5-1; D: TRBD2; length: 15; CDR3: CASGEGTSGVNEQFF; DNA: TGCGCCAGCGGGGAAGGGACTAGCGGGGTAAATGAGCAGTTCTTC
size: few; J: TRBJ2-7; V: TRBV20-1; D: TRBD2; length: 14; CDR3: CSATRSGRIYEQYF; DNA: TGCAGTGCTACCCGTAGCGGGAGAATCTACGAGCAGTACTTC
size: few; J: TRBJ2-3; V: TRBV27; D: TRBD1; length: 18; CDR3: CASSRGRFLSGAADTQYF; DNA: TGTGCCAGCAGCAGGGGGCGCTTTCTATCTGGGGCAGCAGATACGCAGTATTTT
size: few; J: TRBJ2-1; V: TRBV24-1; D: -; length: 16; CDR3: CATASMRPSSYNEQFF; DNA: TGTGCCACGGCGTCAATGCGTCCAAGCTCCTACAATGAGCAGTTCTTC
size: -; J: TRBJ2-1; V: TRBV18; D: -; length: 14; CDR3: CASSPRGSGNEQFF; DNA: TGTGCCAGCTCACCTAGGGGGTCGGGGAATGAGCAGTTCTTC
size: -; J: TRBJ2-7; V: TRBV27; D: -; length: 18; CDR3: CASSTLGKKRRRVYEQYF; DNA: TGTGCCAGCAGTACCCTCGGGAAGAAGCGGAGAAGGGTCTACGAGCAGTACTTC
size: few; J: TRBJ2-5; V: TRBV9; D: TRBD2; length: 15; CDR3: CASSGDLSGMGTQYF; DNA: TGTGCCAGCAGCGGTGACCTAAGCGGGATGGGGACCCAGTACTTC
size: -; J: TRBJ2-3; V: TRBV24-1; D: TRBD1; length: 17; CDR3: CATSDTPGTGAADTQYF; DNA: TGTGCCACCAGTGATACCCCCGGGACAGGGGCAGCAGATACGCAGTATTTT
size: -; J: TRBJ2-5; V: TRBV12-3/TRBV12-4; D: -; length: 17; CDR3: CASSFGHLRANQETQYF; DNA: TGTGCCAGCAGTTTTGGTCATTTAAGGGCGAACCAAGAGACCCAGTACTTC
size: -; J: TRBJ2-5; V: TRBV7-3; D: TRBD2; length: 14; CDR3: CASSWVPGGETQYF; DNA: TGTGCCAGCAGCTGGGTACCGGGAGGAGAGACCCAGTACTTC
size: -; J: TRBJ1-5; V: TRBV7-2; D: -; length: 19; CDR3: CASSLAPLLGRTSNQPQHF; DNA: TGTGCCAGCAGCTTAGCGCCCCTACTTGGACGGACAAGCAATCAGCCCCAGCATTTT
size: few; J: TRBJ2-7; V: TRBV29-1; D: -; length: 13; CDR3: CSVVLVRSYEQYF; DNA: TGCAGCGTCGTCCTAGTTAGGTCCTACGAGCAGTACTTC
size: few; J: TRBJ1-2; V: TRBV15; D: -; length: 13; CDR3: CATSLSGTGGYTF; DNA: TGTGCCACCAGCTTATCAGGGACCGGGGGCTACACCTTC
size: few; J: TRBJ2-3; V: TRBV7-6; D: TRBD2; length: 15; CDR3: CASSLGLVTTDTQYF; DNA: TGTGCCAGCAGCTTGGGACTAGTTACCACAGATACGCAGTATTTT
size: many; J: TRBJ2-7; V: TRBV18; D: -; length: 13; CDR3: CASSPPESYEQYF; DNA: TGTGCCAGCTCACCACCTGAATCCTACGAGCAGTACTTC
size: -; J: TRBJ2-3; V: TRBV30; D: -; length: 15; CDR3: CAWSSAGTSTDTQYF; DNA: TGTGCCTGGAGTTCGGCGGGGACTAGCACAGATACGCAGTATTTT
size: -; J: TRBJ2-1; V: TRBV7-3; D: -; length: 16; CDR3: CASSSLALSSYNEQFF; DNA: TGTGCCAGCAGCTCCCTAGCGTTAAGCTCCTACAATGAGCAGTTCTTC
size: few; J: TRBJ2-3; V: TRBV23-1; D: TRBD1; length: 18; CDR3: CASSQEGSVTGGPDTQYF; DNA: TGCGCCAGCAGTCAGGAGGGGTCCGTGACAGGGGGCCCAGATACGCAGTATTTT
size: -; J: TRBJ2-1; V: TRBV6-2/TRBV6-3; D: TRBD2; length: 15; CDR3: CASGLAARLNNEQFF; DNA: TGTGCCAGCGGGCTAGCGGCCCGCCTAAACAATGAGCAGTTCTTC